This TCR beta chain was obtained from a study of T cell repertoires in cytomegalovirus infection. Germline lookup yields CDR1 SGHTA and CDR2 FQGNSA. The CDR3 consists of 13 residues. V was pared by 4 bases and J by 5 bases, with 2 bases of the junction left unmatched. This clonotype showed up many times. Its matching antigen is unknown. Findings of the study overall: Clonotypes of TCR beta that were HLA-C-restricted and CMV-specific dominated the ex vivo response.

TCRdb used MiXCR to reprocess the reads, holding one entry per CDR3 protein. The table shows around 360,000 distinct CDR3 sequences, with roughly 36% occurring only once. The sequencing used cultured PBMCs, collected from culture after CMV antigen stimulation. The sequence was obtained from a human donor in good health (CMV status not recorded). Some clones in this sample may be carry-over from other donors' samples. The V gene is TRBV7-2, the J gene TRBJ2-5; 9 nucleotides align to TRBD1. The CDR3 reads CASSSTGGETQYF. The CDR3, as DNA: TGTGCCAGCAGCTCTACAGGGGGCGAGACCCAGTACTTC.